A single sample is the source of the 32 T cell receptor beta chains below, sequenced in a study of response to subunit inactivated influenza vaccine. TCRdb used MiXCR to reprocess the RT-PCR reads, holding one entry per CDR3 protein. The data hold roughly 790,000 distinct CDR3 sequences, with 21% observed a single time. The specimen comprised PBMCs from blood, sampled more than 4 days after vaccination. These receptor sequences come from a middle-aged man who received an inactivated influenza vaccine.

This clonotype has only one observation. The rearrangement links TRBV29-1 to TRBJ1-5; D uncertain. V was pared by 4 bases and J by 5 bases, with 12 bases between. Germline CDR1 SQVTM, CDR2 ANQGSEA. CDR3 size: 13 residues. The CDR3 DNA is TGCAGCGTTGCGGGCAGCCTAGATCAGCCCCAGCATTTT. Its translation is CSVAGSLDQPQHF.

This clonotype was counted between two and nine times. V is TRBV7-9 and J is TRBJ2-5, with a tentative D call TRBD2 (5 bases). CDR1 and CDR2 (germline): SEHNR, FQNEAQ (reference sequence). CDR3 length: 14 amino acids. Trimming left V 6 bases short and J 2 bases short, with 13 bases between. The CDR3 loop is CASRSLGLQETQYF. DNA for the CDR3: TGTGCCAGCAGGTCACTAGGCTTACAAGAGACCCAGTACTTC.

This clonotype occurred many times. The chain employs TRBV5-1 and TRBJ1-2, with D tentatively TRBD1 (6 bases). Germline CDR1 is SGHRS and CDR2 is YFSETQ. CDR3 length: 14 residues. Trimming left V 0 bases short and J 2 bases short, with 8 bases between. CDR3 protein: CASSLAGGNYGYTF. DNA for the CDR3: TGCGCCAGCAGCTTGGCTGGGGGCAACTATGGCTACACCTTC.

Concerning this clonotype itself: With a much larger clone just one base away, this may be a read error. Written as DNA, the CDR3 is TGTGCCAACAGCGGACAGAGCTCCTACAATGAGCAGTTCTTC. It encodes CANSGQSSYNEQFF. This sequence joins TRBV12-3 or TRBV12-4 and TRBJ2-1; TRBD1 is a possible D gene (6 bases). The CDR3 sequence is 14 residues long. V lost 10 bases to trimming and J lost 0 bases, with 13 bases between them.

The chain couples TRBV20-1 to TRBJ2-2; D remains ambiguous. From germline, CDR1 is DFQATT and CDR2 SNEGSKA (reference sequence). The V end lost 4 bases, the J end lost 4 bases, and 7 bases lay between the germline ends. CDR3 size: 12 residues. In DNA form, the CDR3 reads TGCAGTGCTATAAAACCCACCGGGGAGCTGTTTTTT. Translation gives CSAIKPTGELFF.

This clonotype was seen more than once but under ten times. The chain employs TRBV29-1 and TRBJ2-7; no clear D gene. Germline V gene data show CDR1 as SQVTM and CDR2 as ANQGSEA. V shed 0 bases and J shed 3 bases, with 3 bases lying between them. There are 11 residues in the CDR3. CDR3 nucleotide sequence: TGCAGCGTTGAAGAGGTCTACGAGCAGTACTTC. This encodes CSVEEVYEQYF.

The chain has TRBV11-2 and TRBJ2-7; D perhaps matches TRBD2 (5 bases). Germline V lookup: CDR1 SGHAT, CDR2 FQNNGV. Trimming removed 6 bases from V and 3 bases from J, with 21 bases in between. The CDR3 consists of 16 residues. The CDR3 protein is CASRSSGRGTGYEQYF. As DNA, the CDR3 is TGTGCCAGCAGATCCTCGGGTCGGGGTACCGGCTACGAGCAGTACTTC.

This clonotype was counted many times. The chain is built from TRBV15 and TRBJ2-5, with a tentative D call TRBD1 (5 bases). Germline V gene lookup returns CDR1 LNHNV and CDR2 YYDKDF (reference sequence). The V gene lost 0 bases and the J gene lost 2 bases, with 10 bases spanning the gap. The CDR3 is made up of 15 amino acids. DNA for the CDR3: TGTGCCACCAGCAGAGATGGGGCTCTTCAAGAGACCCAGTACTTC. This gives the protein CATSRDGALQETQYF.

This clonotype was seen ten or more times. This chain uses TRBV3-1 with TRBJ2-7; D uncertain. The germline gives CDR1 LGHDT, CDR2 YNNKEL (reference sequence). CDR3 size: 11 residues. For the CDR3, the DNA is TGTGCTTCTTCCGATCCCTACGAGCAGTACTTC. Its protein product is CASSDPYEQYF.

The genes are TRBV10-3 and TRBJ2-5; 9 nucleotides align to TRBD1. Germline V gives CDR1 ENHRY, CDR2 SYGVKD. J gave up 1 base and V 3 bases, and 9 bases lay outside the gene matches. The CDR3 totals 17 residues. The CDR3 DNA reads as TGTGCCATCAGTGACTTCGGGACAGGGCAAAGCCAAGAGACCCAGTACTTC. It yields the protein CAISDFGTGQSQETQYF.

The chain employs TRBV12-3 or TRBV12-4 and TRBJ2-7, with 9 bases identical to TRBD1. Losses at the gene ends were 7 bases for V and 5 bases for J; bases not matched to a gene: 9. The CDR3 contains 14 residues. Here the CDR3 reads CASTRDRAYDEQYF. The CDR3 region has the DNA TGTGCCAGCACCAGGGACAGGGCCTACGACGAGCAGTACTTC.

This clonotype was picked up a small number of times. This chain's CDR3 is CASSLGLASGGSNEQFF. The CDR3 nucleotides read TGTGCCAGCAGCTTAGGGCTCGCTAGCGGGGGTTCGAATGAGCAGTTCTTC. This rearrangement joins TRBV7-2 to TRBJ2-1; 10 bases match TRBD2. Unmatched junction bases numbered 10, after V lost 1 base and J lost 7 bases. CDR1 and CDR2 from the germline V gene are SGHTA and FQGNSA. CDR3 length: 17 amino acids.

This clonotype was seen a few times. The rearrangement links TRBV7-2 to TRBJ1-5; no reliable D call. Trimming stripped 0 bases from V and 7 bases from J, with 13 bases between. The CDR3 is made up of 15 amino acids. CDR1 and CDR2 (germline): SGHTA, FQGNSA. CDR3 protein: CASSLASETVQPQHF. The CDR3 DNA follows: TGTGCCAGCAGCTTAGCATCTGAAACGGTGCAGCCCCAGCATTTT.

This clonotype was seen more than once but under ten times. The genes are TRBV20-1 and TRBJ2-1; D gene unclear. Per germline, CDR1 DFQATT and CDR2 SNEGSKA (reference sequence). The CDR3 spans 13 residues. CDR3 in DNA: TGCTTCCCTCTACCACCCCAGGCGCATGAGCAGTTCTTC. Amino acids: CFPLPPQAHEQFF.

This clonotype turned up a few times. The chain combines TRBV15 with TRBJ2-1, with D possibly called TRBD1 or TRBD2 (5 bases each). CDR1 and CDR2 from the germline V gene are LNHNV and YYDKDF (reference sequence). Between the trimmed V and J ends, which lost 4 bases and 10 bases, there was a span of 20 bases. There are 15 residues in the CDR3. CDR3 coding DNA: TGTGCCACCAGCACCTACCCAGACGGGGACCCCGAGCAGTTCTTC. Translated: CATSTYPDGDPEQFF.

The rearrangement links TRBV10-3 to TRBJ1-5; D is uncertain. The CDR3 totals 13 residues. With 7 bases removed from V and 0 bases from J, the gap between germline ends came to 7 bases. Per germline, CDR1 ENHRY and CDR2 SYGVKD. CDR3 sequence reads: CAINDNSNQPQHF. For the CDR3, the DNA is TGTGCCATCAATGACAATAGCAATCAGCCCCAGCATTTT.

This clonotype was found many times. The chain has TRBV5-1 and TRBJ1-6; possible D gene TRBD1, 5 bases. CDR1 is SGHRS, CDR2 YFSETQ, per germline. The CDR3 runs 15 residues. V was trimmed by 0 bases and J by 8 bases, leaving 12 bases between them. As DNA, the CDR3 is TGCGCCAGCAGCTTGGCCGTCCAGGGATATTCACCCCTCCACTTT. Protein sequence: CASSLAVQGYSPLHF.

The sample holds many counts of this clonotype. The rearrangement links TRBV6-1 to TRBJ2-7; D possibly corresponds to TRBD2 (5 bases). This CDR3 comprises 13 residues. V gave up 6 bases and J gave up 7 bases, with 16 bases separating them. Germline loops: CDR1 MNHNS, CDR2 SASEGT. The CDR3, as DNA: TGTGCCAGCAGCGAAAACGGAGGTAGGGAGCAGTACTTC. Its protein product is CASSENGGREQYF.

This clonotype was seen only a few times. The chain carries TRBV20-1 and TRBJ2-1, with D unresolved. Trimming cost V 3 bases and J 5 bases, with 8 bases left between them. The CDR3 is 12 residues long. CDR1 is DFQATT and CDR2 is SNEGSKA in the germline V gene (reference sequence). In DNA, the CDR3 is TGCAGTGCTAGGTCCCGGGACAATGAGCAGTTCTTC. Its protein product is CSARSRDNEQFF.

The V gene is TRBV5-5, the J gene TRBJ2-5; 10 bases agree with TRBD1. CDR1 is SGHKS and CDR2 is YYEKEE in the germline V gene (reference sequence). The CDR3 has 16 amino acids. The J segment lost 4 bases and the V segment lost 4 bases, leaving 10 bases of the junction unmatched. The CDR3 region has the DNA TGTGCCAGCAGCATAAGGACAGGGGGATCGGCAGAGACCCAGTACTTC. It translates to CASSIRTGGSAETQYF.

The chain joins TRBV20-1 to TRBJ1-5, with D possibly matching TRBD1 (6 bases). The germline CDR1 and CDR2 sequences are DFQATT and SNEGSKA (reference sequence). The length of the CDR3 is 13 residues. V was shortened by 3 bases and J by 9 bases, with 15 bases between the two germline ends. The CDR3 reads CSARGRGFLPQHF. DNA of the CDR3: TGCAGTGCTAGGGGCAGGGGATTTCTGCCCCAGCATTTT.

There are a few counts of this clonotype. The CDR3 DNA follows: TGTGCCAGCAGCGCTCCCCGACAGGCAATGTATTTT. It translates to CASSAPRQAMYF. The chain is built from TRBV7-2 and TRBJ2-3; D is perhaps TRBD1 (6 bases). The CDR3 spans 12 residues. The germline V and J ends were trimmed by 5 bases and 14 bases, with 17 bases remaining between them. Germline V lookup: CDR1 SGHTA, CDR2 FQGNSA.

The chain is built from TRBV4-1 and TRBJ2-7, with D unclear. CDR1 and CDR2 (germline): MGHRA, YSYEKL. The germline V and J ends were trimmed by 1 base and 0 bases, with 10 bases remaining between them. This CDR3 spans 15 amino acids. CDR3 residues: CASSQVPSSSYEQYF. The CDR3 DNA is TGCGCCAGCAGCCAAGTTCCCTCAAGCTCCTACGAGCAGTACTTC.

CDR3: CATSRVGSRVLASYEQYF. The DNA for the CDR3 is TGTGCCACCAGCAGAGTCGGTTCCCGGGTACTAGCTAGCTACGAGCAGTACTTC. The chain combines TRBV15 with TRBJ2-7, with D perhaps matching TRBD2 (6 bases). Germline V gene sequence: CDR1 LNHNV, CDR2 YYDKDF (reference sequence). Trimming removed 1 base from V and 3 bases from J, with 22 bases in between. The CDR3 is 18 residues long.

This clonotype has more than one count but fewer than ten. The chain joins TRBV20-1 to TRBJ2-2; D is undetermined. The CDR3 spans 11 residues. Trimming removed 6 bases at V and 6 bases at J, with 8 bases between. In germline, CDR1 is DFQATT, CDR2 SNEGSKA (reference sequence). The CDR3 here is CSAAFPGELFF. DNA of the CDR3: TGCAGTGCCGCTTTTCCCGGGGAGCTGTTTTTT.

The CDR3 coding sequence is TGTGCCAGCAGCCTCAGACCGACTAGCGGGAGGGCGGAGACCCAGTACTTC. Its protein is CASSLRPTSGRAETQYF. The chain has TRBV7-7 and TRBJ2-5, with 14 bases identical to TRBD2. Germline V lookup: CDR1 SSHAT, CDR2 FNYEAQ (reference sequence). J gave up 5 bases and V 5 bases, and 10 bases lay outside the gene matches. The CDR3 consists of 17 residues.

Ten or more counts support this clonotype. The J gene is TRBJ2-5, the V gene TRBV20-1, with 13 positions matching TRBD2. The V segment lost 7 bases and the J segment 5 bases; nucleotides outside the gene matches: 10. The length of the CDR3 is 15 residues. Germline assignment: CDR1 DFQATT and CDR2 SNEGSKA (reference sequence). This CDR3 is CSGRGLAGRKETQYF. The CDR3 region has the DNA TGCAGTGGCAGGGGACTAGCGGGAAGAAAGGAGACCCAGTACTTC.

The chain carries TRBV9 and TRBJ2-1, with 7 bases identical to TRBD1. The V gene's germline CDR1 is SGDLS and CDR2 YYNGEE. The CDR3 covers 14 residues. V gave up 2 bases and J gave up 8 bases; unmatched junction bases: 7. The CDR3 nucleotides read TGTGCCAGCAGCGTCAGCGACAGGGTCCATGAGCAGTTCTTC. It specifies CASSVSDRVHEQFF.

There are a few counts of this clonotype. J is TRBJ2-5 and V is TRBV7-2; tentatively, D is TRBD1 (5 bases). Germline V lookup: CDR1 SGHTA, CDR2 FQGNSA. The germline V and J ends were trimmed by 5 bases and 1 base, with 14 bases remaining between them. CDR3 length equals 15 residues. CDR3 DNA sequence: TGTGCCAGCAGCAATTACCAGGGCGGCCAAGAGACCCAGTACTTC. This translates into CASSNYQGGQETQYF. The whole variable domain, filled in from reference TRBV7-2 and TRBJ2-5, reads GAGVSQSPSNKVTEKGKDVELRCDPISGHTALYWYRQSLGQGLEFLIYFQGNSAPDKSGLPSDRFSAERTGGSVSTLTIQRTQQEDSAVYLCASSNYQGGQETQYFGPGTRLLVL.

The rearrangement uses TRBV12-3 or TRBV12-4 and TRBJ2-2; D unclear. The CDR3 runs to 15 residues. V lost 6 bases and J 1 base, leaving 12 bases between the germline ends. The CDR3 protein is CASSSQYLNTGELFF. CDR3 nucleotides: TGTGCCAGCAGCTCTCAATACTTGAACACCGGGGAGCTGTTTTTT.

The chain is built from TRBV6-1 and TRBJ2-7; D unclear. Trimming cost V 8 bases and J 0 bases, with 5 bases left between them. The CDR3 consists of 11 residues. Germline V lookup: CDR1 MNHNS, CDR2 SASEGT. CDR3 protein: CASCSSYEQYF. As DNA, the CDR3 is TGTGCCAGCTGTAGCTCCTACGAGCAGTACTTC.

There are many counts of this clonotype. The J gene is TRBJ2-1, the V gene TRBV5-1; D uncertain. With 2 bases removed from V and 0 bases from J, the gap between germline ends came to 6 bases. The CDR3 runs 14 residues. In germline, CDR1 is SGHRS, CDR2 YFSETQ. CDR3 amino acids: CASSLSFSYNEQFF. DNA for the CDR3: TGCGCCAGCAGCTTAAGTTTCTCCTACAATGAGCAGTTCTTC.